This T cell receptor (beta chain) was obtained from a study of T cell responses to AZD1222 COVID-19 vaccine. A note on this clone: What it recognizes is unknown.

The germline V and J ends were trimmed by 3 bases and 1 base, with 6 bases remaining between them. There are 13 residues in the CDR3. Sequenced by immunoSEQ multiplex PCR; TCRdb stores in-frame clones only, minus some. The table includes 72,000 or so clones, roughly 90% detected once. Study-wide results and limits: Just a handful of people given AZD1222 tested seropositive at baseline.

The rearrangement joins TRBV12-3 or TRBV12-4 to TRBJ1-1, with D perhaps TRBD1 (5 bases). The input for sequencing was peripheral blood, taken on day 0 of AZD1222 vaccination. The receptor was derived from an adult in good health. The CDR3, as DNA: TGTGCCAGCAGTTTGGGGGAGAACACTGAAGCTTTCTTT. This translates into CASSLGENTEAFF.